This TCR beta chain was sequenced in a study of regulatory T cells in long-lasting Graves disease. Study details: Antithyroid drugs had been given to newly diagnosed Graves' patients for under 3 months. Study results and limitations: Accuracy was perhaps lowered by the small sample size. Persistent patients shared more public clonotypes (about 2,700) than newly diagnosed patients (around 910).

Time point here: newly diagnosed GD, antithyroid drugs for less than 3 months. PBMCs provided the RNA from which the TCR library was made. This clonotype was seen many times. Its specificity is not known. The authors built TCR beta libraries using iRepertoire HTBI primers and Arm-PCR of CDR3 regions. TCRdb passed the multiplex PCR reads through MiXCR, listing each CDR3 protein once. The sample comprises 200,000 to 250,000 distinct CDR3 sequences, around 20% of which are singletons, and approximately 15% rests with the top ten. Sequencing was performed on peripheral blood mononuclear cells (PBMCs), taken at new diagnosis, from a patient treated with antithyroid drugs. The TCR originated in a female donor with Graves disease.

The CDR3 is CSARDGTSSNYGYTF. The CDR3 DNA reads TGCAGTGCTAGAGATGGGACATCCTCTAACTATGGCTACACCTTC. V and J are TRBV20-1 and TRBJ1-2; D possibly corresponds to TRBD1 (6 bases). Germline V gene data show CDR1 as DFQATT and CDR2 as SNEGSKA (reference sequence). CDR3 length equals 15 residues. V was trimmed by 0 bases and J by 0 bases, leaving 11 bases between them.